This is a list of T cell receptor beta chains from one sample in a study of cytomegalovirus exposure and HLA in healthy donors. Repertoires were generated with immunoSEQ multiplex PCR, while TCRdb's copy carries only in-frame clones and drops some. Of 160,000 or so clones in the sample, around 73% were seen once. The sample taken for sequencing was PBMCs. Source of these receptors: a male donor in good health and CMV-seronegative. Each CDR3 is given with its conserved first and last residue. Each record gives: clone size, V gene, J gene, D gene, CDR3 DNA, CDR3 protein. D genes are given only for firm matches. Some rows mark clone size as missing; the rest say once, few, many or name a class of expanded clone.

>-|TRBV7-2|TRBJ2-2|-
TGTGCCAGCAGCTTCGGCGGGGAGCTGTTTTTT
CASSFGGELFF
>-|TRBV7-8|TRBJ2-7|TRBD1
TGTGCCAGCAGCGCGGGACAGGCCTCCTACGAGCAGTACTTC
CASSAGQASYEQYF
>-|TRBV28|TRBJ2-1|TRBD2
TGTGCCAGCAGTTTCTTTGGGACTAGCGGGAGTTATGAGCAGTTCTTC
CASSFFGTSGSYEQFF
>-|TRBV4-3|TRBJ1-1|-
TGCGCCAGCAGCCAAGAGGTGGGGCTCGCCACTGAAGCTTTCTTT
CASSQEVGLATEAFF
>-|TRBV6-5|TRBJ2-7|TRBD2
TGTGCCAGCAGTTACGTCGGGGGGTACGAGCAGTACTTC
CASSYVGGYEQYF
>-|TRBV7-2|TRBJ2-7|TRBD2
TGTGCCAGCAGCTTAGCCCATAGCGGGATCACATTCTCCTACGAGCAGTACTTC
CASSLAHSGITFSYEQYF
>-|TRBV28|TRBJ1-1|-
TGTGCCAGCAGTTTAAACACAGACACTGAAGCTTTCTTT
CASSLNTDTEAFF
>-|TRBV5-1|TRBJ1-4|-
TGCGCCAGCAGACCAGTCCTCGGTGATCCGGGAAAACTGTTTTTT
CASRPVLGDPGKLFF
>-|TRBV7-2|TRBJ2-3|-
TGTGCCAGCAGCTTAGACAGTAGCACAGATACGCAGTATTTT
CASSLDSSTDTQYF
>-|TRBV5-1|TRBJ2-2|-
TGCGCCAGCAGCTTTCAGGGGAACACCGGGGAGCTGTTTTTT
CASSFQGNTGELFF
>once|TRBV6-5|TRBJ2-2|-
TGTGCCAGCAGCAGACAGTTACCCACCGGGGAGCTGTTTTTT
CASSRQLPTGELFF
>-|TRBV6-5|TRBJ1-3|TRBD1
TGTGCCAGCAGTAACAAACAGGGGGGAAACACCATATATTTT
CASSNKQGGNTIYF
>few|TRBV19|TRBJ1-1|TRBD1
TGTGCCAGCTCCACCGGGACAGGGGCTTTCTTT
CASSTGTGAFF
>-|TRBV5-4|TRBJ1-2|TRBD1
TGTGCCAGCAGCCCCCGGACAGGGGGTAGCTATGGCTACACCTTC
CASSPRTGGSYGYTF
>-|TRBV2|TRBJ2-5|-
TGTGCCAGCACCCTCGGGAGTGGGGAGACCCAGTACTTC
CASTLGSGETQYF
>-|TRBV6-5|TRBJ2-7|-
TGTGCCAGCAGCCCTGGGGCGACAAGGTTGGGAGAGCAGTACTTC
CASSPGATRLGEQYF
>-|TRBV4-1|TRBJ1-2|TRBD1
TGCGCCAGCAGCCAAGAACGGGACAGCGGCTACACCTTC
CASSQERDSGYTF
>-|TRBV10-3|TRBJ2-1|TRBD2
TGTGCCATCAGCTATGGGGGGACTAGCGGGAGCAATGAGCAGTTCTTC
CAISYGGTSGSNEQFF
>-|TRBV27|TRBJ2-5|TRBD2
TGTGCCAGCAGTTTGTTACTAGCGGGAGGTCGAGAGACCCAGTACTTC
CASSLLLAGGRETQYF
>-|TRBV9|TRBJ1-3|-
TGTGCCAGCAGCGTCAGGGGTATCGGAAACACCATATATTTT
CASSVRGIGNTIYF
>once|TRBV27|TRBJ2-2|TRBD2
TGTGCCAGCAGTTTATTGGCCCGCGGGACTAGCGGGGGGGCCCAGATTGGGGAGCTGTTTTTT
CASSLLARGTSGGAQIGELFF
>-|TRBV11-2|TRBJ1-4|-
TGTGCCAGCCAACGGGGGGAGGATGAAAAACTGTTTTTT
CASQRGEDEKLFF
>-|TRBV4-1|TRBJ1-2|-
TGCGCCAGCAGCCAAGAGGGGGGGGCTCGCGGCTATGGCTACACCTTC
CASSQEGGARGYGYTF
>-|TRBV6-5|TRBJ1-4|TRBD1
TGTGCCAGCAGTAATCCGGGACAGGGCGAAAAACTGTTTTTT
CASSNPGQGEKLFF
>-|TRBV18|TRBJ1-3|-
TGTGCCAGCTCACCAGAGGGATATCGGGACACCATATATTTT
CASSPEGYRDTIYF
>-|TRBV6-1|TRBJ2-1|-
TGTGCCAGCAGTGAAGCCGGGGCGGGGAGAGGTGAGCAGTTCTTC
CASSEAGAGRGEQFF
>-|TRBV5-3|TRBJ2-1|-
TGTGCCTTAGGAAGGGAGTGGTCCTACAATGAGCAGTTCTTC
CALGREWSYNEQFF
>-|TRBV28|TRBJ2-1|TRBD1
TGTGCCAGCAGCCCCGGGACAGCATTACACTACAATGAGCAGTTCTTC
CASSPGTALHYNEQFF
>-|TRBV6-1|TRBJ2-7|TRBD2
TGTGCCAGCAGTCCACAGGGACTAGCCCTCCTCGAGCAGTACTTC
CASSPQGLALLEQYF
>-|TRBV18|TRBJ2-5|TRBD2
TGTGCCAGCTCACCGGAATTAGCGGGAGGCCAAGAGACCCAGTACTTC
CASSPELAGGQETQYF
>once|TRBV2|TRBJ1-5|-
TGTGCCAGCAAGGGGGGGGGTCAGCCCCAGCATTTT
CASKGGGQPQHF
>-|TRBV10-3|TRBJ1-6|TRBD1
TGTGCCACCACAGGGGCCCGAAATTCACCCCTCCACTTT
CATTGARNSPLHF
>-|TRBV19|TRBJ1-1|-
TGTGCCAGTAGTATAAGCGTAGGAGACACTGAAGCTTTCTTT
CASSISVGDTEAFF
>-|TRBV5-6|TRBJ2-1|TRBD1
TGTGCCAGCAGCTTAGGGACAGGGGATTACAATGAGCAGTTCTTC
CASSLGTGDYNEQFF
>few|TRBV4-3|TRBJ2-3|TRBD2
TGCGCCAGCAGCCAAGATGGGACTAGCAGTGATACGCAGTATTTT
CASSQDGTSSDTQYF